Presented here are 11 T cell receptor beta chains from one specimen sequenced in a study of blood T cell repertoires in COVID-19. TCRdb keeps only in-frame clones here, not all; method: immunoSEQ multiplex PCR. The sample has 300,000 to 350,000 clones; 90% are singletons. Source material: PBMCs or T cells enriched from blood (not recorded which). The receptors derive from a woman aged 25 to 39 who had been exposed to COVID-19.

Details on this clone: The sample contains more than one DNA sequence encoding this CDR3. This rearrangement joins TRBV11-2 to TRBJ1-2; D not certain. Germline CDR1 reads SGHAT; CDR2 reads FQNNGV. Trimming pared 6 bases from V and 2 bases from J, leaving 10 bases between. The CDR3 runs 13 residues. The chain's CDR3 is CASSLELNYGYTF. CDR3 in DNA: TGTGCCAGCAGTTTGGAGCTGAACTATGGCTACACCTTC.

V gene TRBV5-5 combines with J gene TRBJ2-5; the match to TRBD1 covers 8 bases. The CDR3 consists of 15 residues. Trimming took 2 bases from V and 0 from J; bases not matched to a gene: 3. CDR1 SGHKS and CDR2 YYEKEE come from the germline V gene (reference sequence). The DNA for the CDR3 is TGTGCCAGCAGCTTTCAGGGGGCGGACCAAGAGACCCAGTACTTC. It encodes CASSFQGADQETQYF. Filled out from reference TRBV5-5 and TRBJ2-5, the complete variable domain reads DAGVTQSPTHLIKTRGQQVTLRCSPISGHKSVSWYQQVLGQGPQFIFQYYEKEERGRGNFPDRFSARQFPNYSSELNVNALLLGDSALYLCASSFQGADQETQYFGPGTRLLVL.

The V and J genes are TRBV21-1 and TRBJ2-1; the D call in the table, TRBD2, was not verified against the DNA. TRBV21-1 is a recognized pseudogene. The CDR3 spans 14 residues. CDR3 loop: CASSKMRGVNEQFF. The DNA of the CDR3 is TGTGCCAGCAGCAAGATGCGGGGGGTCAATGAGCAGTTCTTC.

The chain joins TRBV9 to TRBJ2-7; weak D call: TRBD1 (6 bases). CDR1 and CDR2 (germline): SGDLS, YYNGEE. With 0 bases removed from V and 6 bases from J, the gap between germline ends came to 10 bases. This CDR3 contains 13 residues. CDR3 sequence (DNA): TGTGCCAGCAGCGTAGATGGCAGGGGCGAGCAGTACTTC. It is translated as CASSVDGRGEQYF.

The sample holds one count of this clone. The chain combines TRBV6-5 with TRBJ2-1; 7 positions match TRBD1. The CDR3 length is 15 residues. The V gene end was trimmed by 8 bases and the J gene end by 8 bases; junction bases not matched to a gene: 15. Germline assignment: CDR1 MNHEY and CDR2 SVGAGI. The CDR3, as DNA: TGTGCCAGCTCCGCAGAGGAGACAGGGTTTCATGAGCAGTTCTTC. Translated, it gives CASSAEETGFHEQFF.

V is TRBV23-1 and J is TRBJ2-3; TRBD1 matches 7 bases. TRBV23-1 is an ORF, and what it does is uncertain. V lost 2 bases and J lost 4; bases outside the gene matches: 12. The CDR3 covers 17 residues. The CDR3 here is CASSQPKQGPRPDTQYF. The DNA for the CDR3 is TGCGCCAGCAGTCAACCTAAACAGGGGCCGAGGCCAGATACGCAGTATTTT.

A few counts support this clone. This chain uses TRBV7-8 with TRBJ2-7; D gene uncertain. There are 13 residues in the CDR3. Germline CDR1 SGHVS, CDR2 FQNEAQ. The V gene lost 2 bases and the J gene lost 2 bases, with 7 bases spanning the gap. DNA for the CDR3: TGTGCCAGCAGCTTACAACTCACCTACGAGCAGTACTTC. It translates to CASSLQLTYEQYF.

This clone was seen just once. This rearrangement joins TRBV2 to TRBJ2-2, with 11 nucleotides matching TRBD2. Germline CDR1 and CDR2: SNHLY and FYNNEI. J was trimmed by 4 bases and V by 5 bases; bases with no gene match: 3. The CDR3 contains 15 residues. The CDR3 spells CASSPTSGGTGELFF. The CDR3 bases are TGTGCCAGCAGTCCCACTAGCGGGGGCACCGGGGAGCTGTTTTTT. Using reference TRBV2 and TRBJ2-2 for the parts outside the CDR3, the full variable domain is EPEVTQTPSHQVTQMGQEVILRCVPISNHLYFYWYRQILGQKVEFLVSFYNNEISEKSEIFDDQFSVERPDGSNFTLKIRSTKLEDSAMYFCASSPTSGGTGELFFGEGSRLTVL.

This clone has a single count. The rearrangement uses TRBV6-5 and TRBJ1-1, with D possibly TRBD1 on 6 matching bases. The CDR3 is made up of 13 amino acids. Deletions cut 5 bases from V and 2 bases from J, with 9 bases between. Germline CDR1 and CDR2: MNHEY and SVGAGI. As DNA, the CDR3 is TGTGCCAGCAGTAGACAGGAAAACACTGAAGCTTTCTTT. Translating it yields CASSRQENTEAFF.

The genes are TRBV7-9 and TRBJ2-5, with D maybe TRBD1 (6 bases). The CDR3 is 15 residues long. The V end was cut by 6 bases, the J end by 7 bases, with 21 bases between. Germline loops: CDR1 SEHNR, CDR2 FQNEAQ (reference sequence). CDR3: CASRPPQGSRVTQYF. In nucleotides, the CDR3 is TGTGCCAGCAGGCCGCCACAGGGATCTAGGGTGACCCAGTACTTC. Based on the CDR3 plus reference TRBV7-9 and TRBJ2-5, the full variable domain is DTGVSQNPRHKITKRGQNVTFRCDPISEHNRLYWYRQTLGQGPEFLTYFQNEAQLEKSRLLSDRFSAERPKGSFSTLEIQRTEQGDSAMYLCASRPPQGSRVTQYFGPGTRLLVL.

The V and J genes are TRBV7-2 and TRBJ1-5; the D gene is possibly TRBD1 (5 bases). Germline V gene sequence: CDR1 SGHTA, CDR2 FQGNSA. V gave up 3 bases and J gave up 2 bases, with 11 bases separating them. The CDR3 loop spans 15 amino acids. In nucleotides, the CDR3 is TGTGCCAGCAGCTTTATGGGGCAGGGCAATCAGCCCCAGCATTTT. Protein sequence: CASSFMGQGNQPQHF.